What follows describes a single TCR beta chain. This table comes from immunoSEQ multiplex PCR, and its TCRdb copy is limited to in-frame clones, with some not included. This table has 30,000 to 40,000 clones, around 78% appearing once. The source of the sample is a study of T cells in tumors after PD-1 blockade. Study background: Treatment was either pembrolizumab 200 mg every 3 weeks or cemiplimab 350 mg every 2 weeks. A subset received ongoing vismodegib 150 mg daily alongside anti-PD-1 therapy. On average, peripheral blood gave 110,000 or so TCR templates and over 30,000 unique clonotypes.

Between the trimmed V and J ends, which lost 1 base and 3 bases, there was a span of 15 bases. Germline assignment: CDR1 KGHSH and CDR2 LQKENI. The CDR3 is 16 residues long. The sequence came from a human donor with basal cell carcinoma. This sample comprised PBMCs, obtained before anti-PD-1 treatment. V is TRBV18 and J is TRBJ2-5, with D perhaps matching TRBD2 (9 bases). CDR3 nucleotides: TGTGCCAGCTCACCACGGCTAGCGGGACAGGAAGAGACCCAGTACTTC. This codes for CASSPRLAGQEETQYF.